The entry that follows covers one TCR beta chain sequence. Its specificity is unknown. Sequencing was performed with immunoSEQ multiplex PCR; in TCRdb, only in-frame clones are kept and a portion is missing. The table lists 65,000 to 90,000 clones, around nine tenths of them singletons. The source of the sample is a study of OX40 agonist ivuxolimab in advanced cancers. Study context: Among those enrolled, mean age was about 63 years (range about 23 to 90) and 75% to 85% were male. Findings and limits, study-wide: Expanded clones tended on average to be more numerous among CD8+ T cells than CD4+.

The V gene's germline CDR1 is SGHRS and CDR2 YFSETQ. The CDR3 consists of 15 residues. Trimming took 1 base from V and 0 from J, leaving 11 bases between them. The chain joins TRBV5-1 to TRBJ2-7, with D perhaps being TRBD1 or TRBD2 (5 bases each). The sample was CD4+ or CD8+ T cells sorted from blood, taken in a trial of the OX40 agonist ivuxolimab. This TCR came from an adult with an advanced solid tumor such as melanoma, head and neck, liver or kidney cancer. In DNA form, the CDR3 reads TGCGCCAGCAGCTTGCGTCCAGGGAGCTCCTACGAGCAGTACTTC. It is translated as CASSLRPGSSYEQYF.